The entry below describes one T cell receptor (beta chain). Its antigen is unknown. MiXCR was run by TCRdb on the 5' RACE reads, yielding one entry per CDR3 protein. The table lists hundreds of thousands of distinct CDR3 sequences, about a fifth of them singletons. This sample was included in a study of CD8 T cells in ankylosing spondylitis. Study-wide results and caveats: Ankylosing spondylitis blood seemed to carry a telltale TCR beta motif made of fewer than ten highly homologous variants.

Specimen: blood, either unsorted or a sorted T cell fraction (not recorded which). The sequence came from a female donor with ankylosing spondylitis or in good health (not recorded which).

CDR3 in DNA: TGTGCCAGCAGTTCCTCAGACAGGGGCAACTATGGCTACACCTTC. Amino acids: CASSSSDRGNYGYTF. The chain employs TRBV27 and TRBJ1-2; 8 nucleotides line up with TRBD1. Trimming took 4 bases from V and 2 from J; bases not matched to a gene: 6. Germline V gene lookup returns CDR1 MNHEY and CDR2 SMNVEV (reference sequence). This CDR3 spans 15 amino acids.